Below, 2 T cell receptor beta chains from the same sample are listed, as sequenced in a study of cytomegalovirus exposure and HLA in healthy donors. Measured with immunoSEQ multiplex PCR; TCRdb has only the in-frame clones, and not every one. This table holds more than 85,000 clones, about 93% found once. Material for sequencing was PBMCs. The receptors derive from a woman in her twenties or thirties in good health and CMV-seropositive.

V is TRBV5-1 and J is TRBJ2-5; perhaps TRBD2 as D (5 bases). V lost 3 bases, J lost 5 bases, and 11 bases lay in between. The CDR3 is 13 residues long. Germline lookup yields CDR1 SGHRS and CDR2 YFSETQ. For the CDR3, the DNA is TGCGCCAGCAGCTCGGGATCCTGGGAGACCCAGTACTTC. Amino acid sequence: CASSSGSWETQYF.

The V and J genes are TRBV5-1 and TRBJ2-7; TRBD2 agrees at 11 bases. The V gene's germline CDR1 is SGHRS and CDR2 YFSETQ. The CDR3 has 15 amino acids. With V trimmed by 7 bases and J by 2 bases, 8 bases remained unmatched. The CDR3 sequence is CASRVGLAGTYEQYF. The CDR3 DNA sequence: TGCGCCAGCCGCGTCGGACTAGCGGGTACCTACGAGCAGTACTTC.